Listed below are T cell receptor beta chains from one sample, sequenced in a study of shared clonotypes between healthy human individuals. Using immunoSEQ multiplex PCR, the repertoire was profiled, and TCRdb retains in-frame clones only, with some absent. The profile shows a few million clones, over 85% of them singletons. Sequencing was carried out using naive CD8+ T cells from PBMCs. Receptors were obtained from a man aged 18 to 35 in good health. Some clones in this sample may be carry-over from other donors' samples. The CDR3 runs from the conserved cysteine through the conserved F or W. Fields, in order: V gene, J gene, clone size, D gene, CDR3 protein, CDR3 DNA. D genes are given only for firm matches. Clone size is stated in some rows and not others, as once, few, many or a class when expanded.

TRBV28	TRBJ2-1	-	-	CASSLSQDSLNEQFF	TGTGCCAGCAGTTTATCCCAAGACAGCTTAAATGAGCAGTTCTTC
TRBV9	TRBJ1-2	few	-	CASSAPQGQGYTF	TGTGCCAGCAGCGCCCCCCAGGGGCAGGGCTACACCTTC
TRBV5-6	TRBJ2-7	once	TRBD2	CASSAGTSSYEQYF	TGTGCCAGCAGCGCCGGGACTAGTTCCTACGAGCAGTACTTC
TRBV5-1	TRBJ2-5	-	TRBD2	CASSPERERETQYF	TGCGCCAGCAGCCCCGAGCGGGAGCGGGAGACCCAGTACTTC
TRBV27	TRBJ2-7	-	-	CASSSPGTHYEQYF	TGTGCCAGCAGTTCACCGGGAACACACTACGAGCAGTACTTC
TRBV11-3	TRBJ2-3	-	TRBD1	CASSGRTGPVGDTQYF	TGTGCCAGCAGCGGACGGACAGGGCCCGTGGGAGATACGCAGTATTTT
TRBV27	TRBJ1-1	-	-	CASGTYGANSITEAFF	TGTGCCAGCGGGACCTACGGGGCTAATTCGATCACTGAAGCTTTCTTT
TRBV7-7	TRBJ2-1	-	TRBD2	CASSPGLAGGPGEQFF	TGTGCCAGCAGCCCTGGACTAGCGGGAGGGCCCGGTGAGCAGTTCTTC
TRBV6-1	TRBJ1-1	-	-	CATYRLNTEAFF	TGTGCCACGTATCGGCTGAACACTGAAGCTTTCTTT
TRBV4-2	TRBJ2-2	-	TRBD1	CASSQDRTGLVLNTGELFF	TGTGCCAGCAGCCAAGATAGGACAGGGTTGGTACTGAACACCGGGGAGCTGTTTTTT
TRBV9	TRBJ2-7	-	TRBD2	CASSVAATSGRANEQYF	TGTGCCAGCAGCGTAGCCGCTACTAGCGGGAGGGCCAACGAGCAGTACTTC
TRBV2	TRBJ2-7	-	-	CASSEGLTYEQYF	TGTGCCAGCAGTGAAGGGCTTACCTACGAGCAGTACTTC
TRBV29-1	TRBJ2-7	once	TRBD2	CSVPGLAGVNEQYF	TGCAGCGTCCCGGGACTAGCGGGAGTAAACGAGCAGTACTTC
TRBV27	TRBJ2-5	-	-	CASSSSVGVGQETQYF	TGTGCCAGCAGTTCCTCCGTAGGGGTGGGGCAAGAGACCCAGTACTTC
TRBV7-2	TRBJ2-7	once	-	CASSLGGVSSYEQYF	TGTGCCAGCAGCTTAGGGGGTGTTAGCTCCTACGAGCAGTACTTC
TRBV27	TRBJ1-2	-	-	CASSLSAASTYGYTF	TGTGCCAGCAGTTTATCCGCAGCCTCTACCTATGGCTACACCTTC
TRBV19	TRBJ1-5	-	TRBD1	CASEVGQGYSNQPQHF	TGTGCCAGTGAGGTCGGACAGGGCTATAGCAATCAGCCCCAGCATTTT
TRBV4-3	TRBJ2-7	-	TRBD1	CASSQAGTGGHEQYF	TGCGCCAGCAGCCAGGCCGGGACAGGGGGACACGAGCAGTACTTC